This T cell receptor (beta chain) was obtained from a study of early T cells in non-severe SARS-CoV-2 infection. In the study overall: Bulk RNA isolated from unsorted whole blood underwent sequencing; chains were not paired.

Unique molecular identifiers (one per individual cDNA molecule) were attached. MiXCR, run by TCRdb on the 5' RACE reads, gives a single entry per CDR3 protein. The sample has 20,000 or so distinct CDR3 sequences; 4% to 5.5% are singletons. Study-wide results and limits: VDJdb matching, biased toward anti-spike CD8 responses, missed private and CD4 specificities.

Germline V gives CDR1 MGHRA, CDR2 YSYEKL. The length of the CDR3 is 14 residues. Between the trimmed V and J ends, which lost 3 bases and 5 bases, there was a span of 14 bases. On this clonotype: Its antigen remains unknown.

Input material: whole blood. The chain carries TRBV4-1 and TRBJ2-7; D may correspond to TRBD1 or TRBD2 (5 bases each). This TCR was sampled from an adult who was a healthcare worker with PCR-confirmed SARS-CoV-2 infection or an uninfected control (not recorded which). CDR3 sequence (DNA): TGCGCCAGCAGCCACATGGGGGTTCCGCACGAGCAGTACTTC. It is translated as CASSHMGVPHEQYF.